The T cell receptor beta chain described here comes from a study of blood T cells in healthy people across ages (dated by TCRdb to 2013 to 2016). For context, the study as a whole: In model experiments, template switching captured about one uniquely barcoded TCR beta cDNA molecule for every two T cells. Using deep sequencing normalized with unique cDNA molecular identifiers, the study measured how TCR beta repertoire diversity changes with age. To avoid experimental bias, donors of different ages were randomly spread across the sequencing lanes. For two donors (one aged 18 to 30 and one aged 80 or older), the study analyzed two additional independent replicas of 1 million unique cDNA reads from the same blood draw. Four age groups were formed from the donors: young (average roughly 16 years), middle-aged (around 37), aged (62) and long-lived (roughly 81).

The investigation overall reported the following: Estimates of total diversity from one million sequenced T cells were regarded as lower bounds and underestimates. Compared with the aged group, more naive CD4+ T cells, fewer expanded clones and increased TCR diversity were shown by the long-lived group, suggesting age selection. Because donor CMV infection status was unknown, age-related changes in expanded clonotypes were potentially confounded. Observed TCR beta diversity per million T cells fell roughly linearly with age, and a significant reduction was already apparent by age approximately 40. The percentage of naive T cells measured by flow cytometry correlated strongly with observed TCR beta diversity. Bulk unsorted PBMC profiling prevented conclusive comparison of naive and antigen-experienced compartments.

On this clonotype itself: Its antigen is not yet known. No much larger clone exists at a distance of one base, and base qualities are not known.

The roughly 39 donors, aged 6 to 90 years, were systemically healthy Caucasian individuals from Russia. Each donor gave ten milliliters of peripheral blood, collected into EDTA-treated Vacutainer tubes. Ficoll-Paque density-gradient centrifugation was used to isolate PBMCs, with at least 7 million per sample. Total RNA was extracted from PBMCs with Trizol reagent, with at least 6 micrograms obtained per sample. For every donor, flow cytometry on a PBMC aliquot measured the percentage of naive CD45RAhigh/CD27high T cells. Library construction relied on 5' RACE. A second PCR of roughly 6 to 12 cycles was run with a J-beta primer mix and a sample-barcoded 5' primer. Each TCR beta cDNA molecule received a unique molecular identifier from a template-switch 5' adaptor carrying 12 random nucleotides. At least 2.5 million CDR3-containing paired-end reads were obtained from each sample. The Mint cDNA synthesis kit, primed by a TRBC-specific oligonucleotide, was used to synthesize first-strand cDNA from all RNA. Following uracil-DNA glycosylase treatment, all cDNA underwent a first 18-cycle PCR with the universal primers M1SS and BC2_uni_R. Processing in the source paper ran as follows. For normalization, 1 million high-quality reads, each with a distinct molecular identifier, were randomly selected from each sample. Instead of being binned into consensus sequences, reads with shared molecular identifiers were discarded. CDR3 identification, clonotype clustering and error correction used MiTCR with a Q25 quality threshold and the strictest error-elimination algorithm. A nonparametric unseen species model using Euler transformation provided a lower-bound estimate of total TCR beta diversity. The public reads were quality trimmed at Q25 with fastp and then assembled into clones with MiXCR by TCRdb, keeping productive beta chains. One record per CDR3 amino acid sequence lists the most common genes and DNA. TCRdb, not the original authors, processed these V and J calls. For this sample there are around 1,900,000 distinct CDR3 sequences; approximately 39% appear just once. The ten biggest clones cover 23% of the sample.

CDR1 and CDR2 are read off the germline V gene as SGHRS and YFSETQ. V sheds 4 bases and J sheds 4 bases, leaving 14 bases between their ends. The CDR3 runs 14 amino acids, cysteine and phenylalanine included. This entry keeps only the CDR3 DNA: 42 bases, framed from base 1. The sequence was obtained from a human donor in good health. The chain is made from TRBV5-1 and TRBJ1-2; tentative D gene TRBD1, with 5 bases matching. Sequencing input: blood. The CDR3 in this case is CASSPDQGSYGYTF. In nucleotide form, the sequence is TGCGCCAGCAGCCCGGACCAGGGATCCTATGGCTACACCTTC.